This T cell receptor (beta chain) was recorded in a study of blood T cell repertoires in COVID-19. Across the study: The origin of the acute and convalescent COVID-19 samples was the United States, Italy and Spain.

Between the trimmed V and J ends, which lost 5 bases and 7 bases, there was a span of 12 bases. The CDR3 covers 13 residues. Germline V gives CDR1 SEHNR, CDR2 FQNEAQ (reference sequence). As originally analysed: Amplification with reference gene primers provided the estimates of nucleated cell counts. Assay used: immunoSEQ multiplex PCR; TCRdb lists only in-frame clones, some missing. V and J calls and clone size follow that table, whereas D and trimming were derived from the DNA. The sample includes under 300,000 clones, approximately 87% of them seen just once. V usage is TRBV7-9 and J usage is TRBJ1-5; D is undetermined. Sequenced: peripheral blood. This TCR derives from a man in his 60s with acute or convalescent COVID-19. The CDR3 DNA reads as TGTGCCAGCAGCACTCAAGGAGGACAGCCCCAGCATTTT. Translated, it gives CASSTQGGQPQHF.